The next 8 T cell receptor beta chains were all read from a single sample in a study of blood T cell repertoires in COVID-19. This table comes from immunoSEQ multiplex PCR, and its TCRdb copy is limited to in-frame clones, with some not included. The sample has roughly 300,000 clones; roughly 90% are singletons. Sequencing was performed on peripheral blood. Receptor source: a man aged 18 to 29 with active or convalescent COVID-19.

The chain couples TRBV4-1 to TRBJ1-1; D may be TRBD1 (5 bases). Trimming left V 0 bases short and J 8 bases short, with 16 bases between. Germline V CDR1 and CDR2: MGHRA, YSYEKL. This CDR3 has 15 amino acids. For the CDR3, the DNA is TGCGCCAGCAGCCAAGAGCCAGGGATTATTACGGAAGCTTTCTTT. Amino acids: CASSQEPGIITEAFF.

The V call is TRBV7-2, the J call TRBJ2-2; TRBD1 matches at 9 bases. CDR1 is SGHTA and CDR2 is FQGNSA in the germline V gene. Trimming cost V 4 bases and J 2 bases; bases outside gene matches: 5. This CDR3 region has 16 residues. The CDR3 DNA is TGTGCCAGCAGCTACGGACAGGGGCCTAACACCGGGGAGCTGTTTTTT. Its translation: CASSYGQGPNTGELFF. The full variable domain, in which reference TRBV7-2 and TRBJ2-2 provide the parts outside the CDR3, is GAGVSQSPSNKVTEKGKDVELRCDPISGHTALYWYRQSLGQGLEFLIYFQGNSAPDKSGLPSDRFSAERTGGSVSTLTIQRTQQEDSAVYLCASSYGQGPNTGELFFGEGSRLTVL.

The chain recombines TRBV12-3 or TRBV12-4 with TRBJ1-2; 7 nucleotides agree with TRBD1. This CDR3 has 12 residues. V gave up 8 bases and J gave up 5 bases; unmatched junction bases: 5. The CDR3 DNA reads TGTGCCAGCCTGACAGGGTTTTATGGCTACACCTTC. This gives the protein CASLTGFYGYTF.

V and J are TRBV27 and TRBJ2-1, with a possible D match to TRBD1 (7 bases). The CDR3 runs to 15 residues. The germline V gene has CDR1 MNHEY and CDR2 SMNVEV (reference sequence). The V end lost 6 bases, the J end lost 8 bases, and 20 bases lay between the germline ends. CDR3 DNA sequence: TGTGCCAGCAGGATATCTAAGGAGGGGGCCGATGAGCAGTTCTTC. Amino acids: CASRISKEGADEQFF.

This chain uses TRBV11-3 with TRBJ2-5, with 8 bases fitting TRBD2. Germline trimming cut 6 bases from V and 2 bases from J; bases unmatched to any gene: 11. Germline lookup yields CDR1 SGHNT and CDR2 YENEEA. The CDR3 totals 16 residues. The CDR3 nucleotides are TGTGCCAGCAGTTCCCGGGGTAGCGGGGATCAAGAGACCCAGTACTTC. Translation gives CASSSRGSGDQETQYF.

This clone came up once. The V and J genes are TRBV27 and TRBJ1-2, with a possible D match to TRBD1 (5 bases). This CDR3 has 15 amino acids. Germline CDR1 and CDR2: MNHEY and SMNVEV (reference sequence). The V gene lost 7 bases and the J gene lost 0 bases, with 15 bases spanning the gap. This chain's CDR3 is CASMTAGEANYGYTF. As DNA, the CDR3 is TGTGCCAGCATGACCGCGGGGGAGGCTAACTATGGCTACACCTTC.

The chain couples TRBV9 to TRBJ2-1, with D hard to call. Germline CDR1 reads SGDLS; CDR2 reads YYNGEE. Deletions cut 3 bases from V and 4 bases from J, with 14 bases between. The CDR3 is made up of 15 amino acids. CDR3 nucleotides: TGTGCCAGCAGCGCCCAGTCCTCCCCTTACAATGAGCAGTTCTTC. Amino acids: CASSAQSSPYNEQFF. Together with reference TRBV9 and TRBJ2-1, the CDR3 gives the full variable domain: DSGVTQTPKHLITATGQRVTLRCSPRSGDLSVYWYQQSLDQGLQFLIQYYNGEERAKGNILERFSAQQFPDLHSELNLSSLELGDSALYFCASSAQSSPYNEQFFGPGTRLTVL.

This sequence joins TRBV19 and TRBJ2-3; TRBD2 is a possible D gene (6 bases). V lost 6 bases and J 3 bases, leaving 13 bases between the germline ends. CDR3 size: 14 residues. Germline-derived CDR1 and CDR2 are LNHDA and SQIVND (reference sequence). In nucleotides, the CDR3 is TGTGCCAGTAGCGAAGGCGGAGGGACAGATACGCAGTATTTT. Translating it yields CASSEGGGTDTQYF.